What follows are 20 T cell receptor beta chains derived from one specimen sequenced in a study of T cell responses to AZD1222 COVID-19 vaccine. Profiled with immunoSEQ multiplex PCR; TCRdb holds only in-frame clones, not every one. The table has around 180,000 clones, 70% to 90% seen once. The sample was peripheral blood, taken on day 0 of AZD1222 vaccination. The source of these receptors is an adult in good health.

V usage is TRBV6-5 and J usage is TRBJ1-1, with 10 positions matching TRBD1. The CDR3 has 16 amino acids. Germline V gene data show CDR1 as MNHEY and CDR2 as SVGAGI. J lost 3 bases, V lost 2 bases, and 6 bases had no gene match. In DNA, the CDR3 is TGTGCCAGCAGTTACCCGGGACAGGGGAGAGACACTGAAGCTTTCTTT. This gives the protein CASSYPGQGRDTEAFF.

This clone was counted many times. The CDR3 sequence is CASLGFHPYLYNSPLHF. The CDR3 DNA sequence: TGTGCCAGCCTCGGATTCCACCCATATCTCTATAATTCACCCCTCCACTTT. The chain joins TRBV2 to TRBJ1-6, with D hard to call. From germline, CDR1 is SNHLY and CDR2 FYNNEI. This CDR3 region has 17 residues. Trimming took off 8 bases at V and 3 bases at J, with 20 bases between the two ends. Supplemented by reference TRBV2 and TRBJ1-6, the full variable domain reads EPEVTQTPSHQVTQMGQEVILRCVPISNHLYFYWYRQILGQKVEFLVSFYNNEISEKSEIFDDQFSVERPDGSNFTLKIRSTKLEDSAMYFCASLGFHPYLYNSPLHFGNGTRLTVT.

In DNA form, the CDR3 reads TGTGCCAGCTCACCGACAGACAGCAATCAGCCCCAGCATTTT. This gives the protein CASSPTDSNQPQHF. The V and J genes are TRBV18 and TRBJ1-5, with D possibly TRBD1 on 5 matching bases. Trimming stripped 3 bases from V and 1 base from J, with 7 bases between. The CDR3 has 14 residues. Germline CDR1 is KGHSH and CDR2 is LQKENI.

The chain employs TRBV7-9 and TRBJ2-5, with 10 bases lining up with TRBD2. There are 18 residues in the CDR3. Per germline, CDR1 SEHNR and CDR2 FQNEAQ (reference sequence). V lost 1 base and J lost 2; bases outside the gene matches: 10. The CDR3 spells CASSLGPAAGGRQETQYF. CDR3 nucleotides: TGTGCCAGCAGCTTAGGTCCAGCAGCGGGAGGGCGGCAAGAGACCCAGTACTTC.

The rearrangement joins TRBV5-6 to TRBJ2-4; D gene ambiguous. CDR3 size: 14 residues. CDR1 and CDR2 from the germline V gene are SGHDT and YYEEEE. V was clipped by 0 bases and J by 0 bases, with 4 bases between them. The CDR3 loop reads CASSLGSAKNIQYF. CDR3 DNA: TGTGCCAGCAGCTTGGGCTCAGCCAAAAACATTCAGTACTTC.

The rearrangement links TRBV11-3 to TRBJ2-7; TRBD2 matches 8 bases. The CDR3 is 15 amino acids. CDR1 SGHNT and CDR2 YENEEA come from the germline V gene. The trim removed 4 bases at V and 0 bases at J, leaving 5 bases unmatched. The CDR3 sequence: CASSSPGGVSYEQYF. The DNA of the CDR3 is TGTGCCAGCAGCTCCCCCGGGGGGGTCTCCTACGAGCAGTACTTC.

This clone appeared a single time. The V call is TRBV3-1 (or the pseudogene TRBV3-2), the J call TRBJ2-7; D unresolved. Germline values: CDR1 LGHDT, CDR2 YNNKEL (reference sequence). The V end lost 1 base, the J end lost 7 bases, and 17 bases lay between the germline ends. CDR3 size: 15 residues. The CDR3 DNA reads as TGTGCCAGCAGCCAAGGTCCCCTTGGCGTCTCGGAGCAGTACTTC. Protein product: CASSQGPLGVSEQYF.

This clone came up a few times. The chain employs TRBV6-1 and TRBJ1-5; D is perhaps TRBD1 (6 bases). The CDR3 runs to 18 residues. V was trimmed by 1 base and J by 2 bases, leaving 18 bases between them. Germline lookup yields CDR1 MNHNS and CDR2 SASEGT. The CDR3 loop reads CASSEDGRGAQGNQPQHF. In DNA, the CDR3 is TGTGCCAGCAGTGAAGACGGCAGGGGAGCGCAGGGCAATCAGCCCCAGCATTTT.

This clone was detected once. This sequence joins TRBV9 and TRBJ2-2; the D is unclear. The V and J ends lost 0 bases and 11 bases respectively, with 14 bases between them. CDR1 is SGDLS, CDR2 YYNGEE, per germline. The CDR3 is 14 residues long. CDR3 DNA: TGTGCCAGCAGCGTAGTGTCAAAGGAGCCCGAGCTGTTTTTT. Translation gives CASSVVSKEPELFF.

The J gene is TRBJ2-4, the V gene TRBV28; D is possibly TRBD1 (6 bases). The CDR3 spans 15 residues. Germline V gene lookup returns CDR1 MDHEN and CDR2 SYDVKM. Trimming stripped 5 bases from V and 0 bases from J, with 11 bases between. The CDR3 is CASSLRGLAKNIQYF. CDR3 coding DNA: TGTGCCAGCAGTCTCAGGGGCCTAGCCAAAAACATTCAGTACTTC.

The gene calls are TRBV5-1 and TRBJ2-3, with 12 bases lining up with TRBD2. The V gene end was trimmed by 5 bases and the J gene end by 5 bases; junction bases not matched to a gene: 3. The CDR3 sequence is 14 residues long. Germline CDR1 is SGHRS and CDR2 is YFSETQ. CDR3 nucleotides: TGCGCCAGCAGGACGGGACTAGCGGGAGATACGCAGTATTTT. This gives the protein CASRTGLAGDTQYF.

This chain connects TRBV6-5 to TRBJ1-2; the D gene is possibly TRBD1 (5 bases). This CDR3 spans 14 amino acids. The V end was cut by 10 bases, the J end by 0 bases, with 15 bases between. Germline CDR1 reads MNHEY; CDR2 reads SVGAGI. CDR3 protein: CATNMGGSNYGYTF. DNA for the CDR3: TGTGCCACCAATATGGGGGGGTCTAACTATGGCTACACCTTC.

The rearrangement links TRBV3-1 (or the pseudogene TRBV3-2) to TRBJ2-5; D gene ambiguous. With 1 base removed from V and 4 bases from J, the gap between germline ends came to 10 bases. The CDR3 covers 14 residues. Germline assignment: CDR1 LGHDT and CDR2 YNNKEL (reference sequence). CDR3 amino acids: CASSQGFGSETQYF. The CDR3, as DNA: TGTGCCAGCAGCCAAGGTTTTGGATCAGAGACCCAGTACTTC.

This clone has a single count. The rearrangement uses TRBV4-1 and TRBJ2-5; the D gene is possibly TRBD1 (6 bases). There are 15 residues in the CDR3. Deletions cut 1 base from V and 4 bases from J, with 13 bases between. The V gene's germline CDR1 is MGHRA and CDR2 YSYEKL. CDR3 nucleotides: TGCGCCAGCAGCCAAGTAGGACAGCGAGGAGAGACCCAGTACTTC. Translation gives CASSQVGQRGETQYF.

The chain recombines TRBV7-9 with TRBJ1-2; possibly TRBD1 for D (6 bases). V shed 5 bases and J shed 9 bases, with 16 bases lying between them. From germline, CDR1 is SEHNR and CDR2 FQNEAQ (reference sequence). This CDR3 is built from 13 residues. The CDR3 reads CASSLDSVIRYTF. The CDR3 nucleotides are TGTGCCAGCAGCCTGGACAGTGTTATTCGCTACACCTTC.

This clone was observed once. This chain links TRBV5-6 with TRBJ2-5; 16 nucleotides match TRBD2. Germline lookup yields CDR1 SGHDT and CDR2 YYEEEE. The V segment lost 4 bases and the J segment 5 bases; nucleotides outside the gene matches: 11. The CDR3 spans 18 residues. The CDR3 DNA follows: TGTGCCAGCAGCAAAGGGACTAGCGGGAGGGCCTCAGGGGAGACCCAGTACTTC. The encoded protein is CASSKGTSGRASGETQYF. Supplemented by reference TRBV5-6 and TRBJ2-5, the full variable domain reads DAGVTQSPTHLIKTRGQQVTLRCSPKSGHDTVSWYQQALGQGPQFIFQYYEEEERQRGNFPDRFSGHQFPNYSSELNVNALLLGDSALYLCASSKGTSGRASGETQYFGPGTRLLVL.

V usage is TRBV19 and J usage is TRBJ2-7, with D possibly being TRBD1 (6 bases). The CDR3 runs to 14 residues. The ends were cut back, 3 bases at V and 2 bases at J, with 11 bases in the middle. Germline lookup yields CDR1 LNHDA and CDR2 SQIVND (reference sequence). The CDR3 nucleotides are TGTGCCAGTAGTATCCCAGACAGGCCCTACGAGCAGTACTTC. Translated, it gives CASSIPDRPYEQYF.

CDR3 sequence: CASSMDRGDYGYTF. The CDR3 DNA sequence: TGTGCCAGTAGTATGGACAGGGGAGACTATGGCTACACCTTC. J is TRBJ1-2 and V is TRBV19, with 9 bases identical to TRBD1. Germline CDR1 reads LNHDA; CDR2 reads SQIVND (reference sequence). Trimming removed 3 bases from V and 3 bases from J; junction bases left unmatched: 2. CDR3 length equals 14 residues.

The gene calls are TRBV3-1 (or the pseudogene TRBV3-2) and TRBJ2-7; D may be TRBD2 (5 bases). The length of the CDR3 is 13 residues. The ends were cut back, 2 bases at V and 2 bases at J, with 7 bases in the middle. Germline V CDR1 and CDR2: LGHDT, YNNKEL (reference sequence). The CDR3 region is CASSQIGTYEQYF. As DNA, the CDR3 is TGTGCCAGCAGCCAAATCGGGACCTACGAGCAGTACTTC.

V gene TRBV6-2 or TRBV6-3 combines with J gene TRBJ1-2; 9 bases agree with TRBD1. This CDR3 spans 14 amino acids. CDR1 is MNHEY, CDR2 SVGEGT, per germline. J gave up 4 bases and V 2 bases, and 2 bases lay outside the gene matches. Here the CDR3 DNA reads TGTGCCAGCAGTTACCCGGACAGGGGCTATGGCTACACCTTC. It is translated as CASSYPDRGYGYTF.